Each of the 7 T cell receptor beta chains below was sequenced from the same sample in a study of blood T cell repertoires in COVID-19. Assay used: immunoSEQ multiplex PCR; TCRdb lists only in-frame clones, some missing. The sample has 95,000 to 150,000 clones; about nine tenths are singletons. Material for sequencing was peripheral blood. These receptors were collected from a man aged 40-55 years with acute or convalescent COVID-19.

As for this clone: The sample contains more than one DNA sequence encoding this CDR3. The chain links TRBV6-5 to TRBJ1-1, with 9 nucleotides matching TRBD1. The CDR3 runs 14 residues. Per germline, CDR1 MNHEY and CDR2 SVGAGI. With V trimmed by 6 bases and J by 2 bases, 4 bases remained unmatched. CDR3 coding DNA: TGTGCCAGCAGGTCGGGACAGGGAAACACTGAAGCTTTCTTT. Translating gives CASRSGQGNTEAFF.

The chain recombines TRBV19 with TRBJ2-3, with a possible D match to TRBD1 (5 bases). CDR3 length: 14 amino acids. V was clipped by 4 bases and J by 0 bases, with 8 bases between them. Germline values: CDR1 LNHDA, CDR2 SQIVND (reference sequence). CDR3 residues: CASSRTPSTDTQYF. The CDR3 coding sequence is TGTGCCAGTAGTAGGACACCCAGCACAGATACGCAGTATTTT.

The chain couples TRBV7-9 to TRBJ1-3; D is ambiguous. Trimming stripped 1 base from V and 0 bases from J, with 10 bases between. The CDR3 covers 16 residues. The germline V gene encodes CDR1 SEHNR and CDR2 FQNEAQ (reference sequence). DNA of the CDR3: TGTGCCAGCAGCTTAGACCGAACTGACTCTGGAAACACCATATATTTT. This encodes CASSLDRTDSGNTIYF.

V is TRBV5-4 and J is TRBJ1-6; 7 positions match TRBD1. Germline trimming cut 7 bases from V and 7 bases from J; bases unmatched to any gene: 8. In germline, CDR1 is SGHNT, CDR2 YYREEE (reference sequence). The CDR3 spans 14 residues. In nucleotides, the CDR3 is TGTGCCAGCCCCCACAGGGGTGGGAATTCACCCCTCCACTTT. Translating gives CASPHRGGNSPLHF.

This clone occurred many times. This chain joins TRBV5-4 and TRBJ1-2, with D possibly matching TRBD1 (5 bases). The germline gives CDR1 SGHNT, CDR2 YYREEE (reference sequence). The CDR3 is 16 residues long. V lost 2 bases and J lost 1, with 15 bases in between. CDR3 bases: TGTGCCAGCAGCTTCCCCAGGCAGGGTCTTAACTATGGCTACACCTTC. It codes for CASSFPRQGLNYGYTF.

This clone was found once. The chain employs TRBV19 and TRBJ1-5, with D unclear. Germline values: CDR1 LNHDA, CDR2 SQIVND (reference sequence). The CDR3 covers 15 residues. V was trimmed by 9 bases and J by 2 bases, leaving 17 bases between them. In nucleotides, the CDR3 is TGTGCCAGCACCCCCGCCGGGGTCGGCAATCAGCCCCAGCATTTT. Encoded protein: CASTPAGVGNQPQHF.

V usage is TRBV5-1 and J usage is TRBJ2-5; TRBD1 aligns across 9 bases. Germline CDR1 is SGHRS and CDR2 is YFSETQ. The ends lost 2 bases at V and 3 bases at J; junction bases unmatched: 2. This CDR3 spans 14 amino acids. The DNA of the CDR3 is TGCGCCAGCAGCTTAGGGGACAGGGAAGAGACCCAGTACTTC. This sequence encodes CASSLGDREETQYF.